The clone carrying this TCR beta chain was recorded at least ten times. The sample comes from a study of T cells after yellow fever vaccination. Study in general: Low-cell-number fractions were prepared with SMART-Seq v4 Ultra Low Input.

J was trimmed by 3 bases and V by 4 bases; bases with no gene match: 9. This CDR3 is 15 amino acids long. Germline assignment: CDR1 SQVTM and CDR2 ANQGSEA. UMIs were added to TCR cDNA along with a universal primer site when it was made by 5'RACE template switching. One entry per CDR3 protein results from TCRdb running MiXCR on the 5' RACE reads. Of 250,000 or so distinct CDR3 sequences in the sample, less than 8.5% were seen once. This chain connects TRBV29-1 to TRBJ2-3, with 8 bases identical to TRBD2. Here the sequenced sample was CD4+ T cells sorted from PBMCs, taken 15 days after the yellow fever booster vaccination. The receptor was isolated from a man aged 25-40 years who received the YFV17D yellow fever vaccine. The CDR3 nucleotides are TGCAGCGTTGTTCTTGTAGCGGGAAGAACAGATACGCAGTATTTT. Amino acids: CSVVLVAGRTDTQYF.